This T cell receptor beta chain was captured in a study of neoadjuvant nivolumab and ipilimumab in lung cancer. Study-wide results and caveats: Resected-tumor TCR richness correlated positively with pretherapy blood richness.

Sequenced by immunoSEQ multiplex PCR; TCRdb stores in-frame clones only, minus some. The sample lists about 38,000 clones, approximately 92% occurring once. CDR1 SGDLS and CDR2 YYNGEE come from the germline V gene. V dropped 1 base and J dropped 1 base, with 3 bases sitting between them. This CDR3 has 13 amino acids. In its sample, this clone was seen once. Its target is unknown. The chain has TRBV9 and TRBJ2-1; D gene uncertain. This specimen was peripheral blood, taken before neoadjuvant nivolumab, alone or with ipilimumab. The TCR sequence derives from an adult with non-small cell lung cancer. The CDR3: CASSVLSYNEQFF. CDR3 DNA: TGTGCCAGCAGCGTATTGTCCTACAATGAGCAGTTCTTC.